What follows are 21 T cell receptor beta chains derived from one specimen sequenced in a study of shared clonotypes between healthy human individuals. This table comes from immunoSEQ multiplex PCR, and its TCRdb copy is limited to in-frame clones, with some not included. The sample lists around 440,000 clones; approximately 80% were seen once. The sample taken for sequencing was PBMCs. These TCRs come from a woman between 40 and 50 years old in good health. Some clones in this sample may be carry-over from other donors' samples.

This sequence joins TRBV5-1 and TRBJ1-4, with 7 bases identical to TRBD1. V lost 3 bases to trimming and J lost 7 bases; unmatched junction nucleotides: 6. The CDR3 has 14 residues. Germline V gene lookup returns CDR1 SGHRS and CDR2 YFSETQ. CDR3: CASSYDREGEKLFF. In nucleotides, the CDR3 is TGCGCCAGCAGCTATGACAGGGAGGGTGAAAAACTGTTTTTT.

Comment on this clone: Other DNA sequences within the sample encode an identical CDR3. This chain joins TRBV5-1 and TRBJ1-5, with D hard to call. V was cut by 5 bases and J by 3 bases, with 9 bases left in between. This CDR3 contains 13 residues. Looked up from germline, CDR1 is SGHRS and CDR2 is YFSETQ. CDR3 sequence: CASSLGPNQPQHF. The CDR3 DNA is TGCGCCAGCAGTCTTGGACCCAATCAGCCCCAGCATTTT.

This chain joins TRBV7-8 and TRBJ2-5, with 7 bases lining up with TRBD2. V lost 1 base to trimming and J lost 9 bases; unmatched junction nucleotides: 8. This CDR3 comprises 14 residues. Germline V gene sequence: CDR1 SGHVS, CDR2 FQNEAQ. CDR3 nucleotide sequence: TGTGCCAGCAGCTTAGAGGGGACGGGGGGATCCCAGTACTTC. Protein: CASSLEGTGGSQYF.

This rearrangement joins TRBV29-1 to TRBJ1-1; the D gene is possibly TRBD1 (5 bases). The CDR3 totals 13 residues. With 2 bases removed from V and 1 base from J, the gap between germline ends came to 8 bases. Germline CDR1 reads SQVTM; CDR2 reads ANQGSEA. CDR3 region: CSVESGQNTEAFF. CDR3 bases: TGCAGCGTTGAATCCGGACAGAACACTGAAGCTTTCTTT. Based on the CDR3 plus reference TRBV29-1 and TRBJ1-1, the full variable domain is SAVISQKPSRDICQRGTSLTIQCQVDSQVTMMFWYRQQPGQSLTLIATANQGSEATYESGFVIDKFPISRPNLTFSTLTVSNMSPEDSSIYLCSVESGQNTEAFFGQGTRLTVV.

V is TRBV4-2 and J is TRBJ2-1; TRBD2 agrees at 9 bases. This CDR3 is built from 14 residues. The ends lost 1 base at V and 8 bases at J; junction bases unmatched: 3. CDR1 and CDR2 (germline): LGHNA, YNFKEQ. The DNA of the CDR3 is TGTGCCAGCAGCCAAGTTAGCGGGAGTGATGAGCAGTTCTTC. It specifies CASSQVSGSDEQFF.

This clone was seen only a few times. The V and J genes are TRBV7-9 and TRBJ2-7, with a possible D match to TRBD2 (6 bases). Trimming took 0 bases from V and 5 from J, leaving 11 bases between them. CDR1 is SEHNR, CDR2 FQNEAQ, per germline (reference sequence). This CDR3 spans 14 amino acids. This CDR3 reads CASSLAGGNDEQYF. The CDR3 DNA reads TGTGCCAGCAGCTTAGCGGGCGGGAATGACGAGCAGTACTTC. The variable domain in full, with the rest retrieved from reference TRBV7-9 and TRBJ2-7, is DTGVSQNPRHKITKRGQNVTFRCDPISEHNRLYWYRQTLGQGPEFLTYFQNEAQLEKSRLLSDRFSAERPKGSFSTLEIQRTEQGDSAMYLCASSLAGGNDEQYFGPGTRLTVT.

The gene calls are TRBV6-1 and TRBJ2-7, with D uncertain. There are 11 residues in the CDR3. Per the germline V gene, CDR1 is MNHNS and CDR2 is SASEGT. The V gene lost 8 bases and the J gene lost 3 bases, with 8 bases spanning the gap. DNA of the CDR3: TGTGCCAGCGCCCGGTACTACGAGCAGTACTTC. Its protein is CASARYYEQYF.

The chain employs TRBV27 and TRBJ2-5; 7 bases agree with TRBD1. The CDR3 runs to 16 residues. Trimming cost V 6 bases and J 1 base; bases outside gene matches: 11. Germline-derived CDR1 and CDR2 are MNHEY and SMNVEV (reference sequence). The CDR3 loop is CASRTTGKIFQETQYF. The DNA for the CDR3 is TGTGCCAGCAGAACGACAGGGAAGATTTTCCAAGAGACCCAGTACTTC.

Of note for this clone: This may be a read error, as it is one base from a much larger clone. This rearrangement joins TRBV6-5 to TRBJ2-2; maybe TRBD1 (6 bases). The V gene's germline CDR1 is MNHEY and CDR2 SVGAGI. CDR3 length equals 14 residues. Trimming removed 10 bases from V and 3 bases from J, with 15 bases in between. Here the CDR3 reads CANSEQGYTGELFF. The CDR3 bases are TGTGCCAACTCGGAGCAGGGGTACACCGGGGAGCTGTTTTTT.

The chain carries TRBV18 and TRBJ2-1; D perhaps matches TRBD2 (6 bases). In germline, CDR1 is KGHSH, CDR2 LQKENI. The CDR3 covers 14 residues. Trimming left V 5 bases short and J 4 bases short, with 12 bases between. The CDR3 nucleotides read TGTGCCAGCTCAACCGGGGACTCGTACAATGAGCAGTTCTTC. Translation: CASSTGDSYNEQFF. The complete variable domain, with remaining parts taken from reference TRBV18 and TRBJ2-1, reads NAGVMQNPRHLVRRRGQEARLRCSPMKGHSHVYWYRQLPEEGLKFMVYLQKENIIDESGMPKERFSAEFPKEGPSILRIQQVVRGDSAAYFCASSTGDSYNEQFFGPGTRLTVL.

The gene calls are TRBV7-9 and TRBJ1-2, with TRBD1 matching over 10 bases. Trimming took 4 bases from V and 6 from J; bases not matched to a gene: 8. This CDR3 has 15 amino acids. CDR1 and CDR2 from the germline V gene are SEHNR and FQNEAQ (reference sequence). In DNA form, the CDR3 reads TGTGCCAGCAGCTCACTCGGGACAGGGGATAATGGCTACACCTTC. Its translation is CASSSLGTGDNGYTF.

This clone has only a few counts. A far larger clone lies a single base away; this is likely a read error. The chain joins TRBV4-3 to TRBJ1-1; D remains ambiguous. CDR3 length: 14 residues. Per germline, CDR1 LGHNA and CDR2 YSLEER. This CDR3 is CASSQRTSSTEVFF. CDR3 DNA: TGCGCCAGCAGCCAACGTACGTCGAGCACTGAAGTTTTCTTT.

The V gene is TRBV2, the J gene TRBJ2-1, with D unclear. V gave up 8 bases and J gave up 8 bases, with 7 bases separating them. This CDR3 is built from 10 residues. The germline CDR1 and CDR2 sequences are SNHLY and FYNNEI. CDR3 DNA sequence: TGTGCCAGCGTAGTGGATGAGCAGTTCTTC. Protein: CASVVDEQFF. Full variable domain (rest looked up from reference TRBV2 and TRBJ2-1): EPEVTQTPSHQVTQMGQEVILRCVPISNHLYFYWYRQILGQKVEFLVSFYNNEISEKSEIFDDQFSVERPDGSNFTLKIRSTKLEDSAMYFCASVVDEQFFGPGTRLTVL.

The V call is TRBV30, the J call TRBJ2-5; D is unresolved. The DNA end is a closer match to TRBJ2-7, so the J assignment may be wrong. This CDR3 spans 11 amino acids. Germline values: CDR1 GTSNPN, CDR2 SVGIG (reference sequence). The CDR3 nucleotides are TGTGCCTGGAACCTCAACTACGAGCAGTACTTC. This gives the protein CAWNLNYEQYF.

The J gene is TRBJ2-1, the V gene TRBV5-6; no reliable D call. Trimming shortened V by 0 bases and J by 6 bases, and 7 bases separated the two germline ends. Germline lookup yields CDR1 SGHDT and CDR2 YYEEEE. The CDR3 runs to 13 residues. The chain's CDR3 is CASSLVQANEQFF. In DNA form, the CDR3 reads TGTGCCAGCAGCTTGGTCCAGGCCAATGAGCAGTTCTTC. Complete variable domain (other parts from reference TRBV5-6 and TRBJ2-1): DAGVTQSPTHLIKTRGQQVTLRCSPKSGHDTVSWYQQALGQGPQFIFQYYEEEERQRGNFPDRFSGHQFPNYSSELNVNALLLGDSALYLCASSLVQANEQFFGPGTRLTVL.

The chain links TRBV5-1 to TRBJ2-1, with TRBD2 matching 7 bases. V shed 0 bases and J 7 bases; nucleotides not matched to a gene: 7. Germline V lookup: CDR1 SGHRS, CDR2 YFSETQ. CDR3 size: 15 residues. CDR3 in amino acids: CASSLDAGARNEQFF. The CDR3 DNA reads as TGCGCCAGCAGCTTGGATGCGGGAGCTAGGAATGAGCAGTTCTTC.

The chain uses TRBV28 and TRBJ2-5, with 7 bases identical to TRBD1. The end of the DNA fits TRBJ2-7 better, so the J call may be wrong. Germline V gene data show CDR1 as MDHEN and CDR2 as SYDVKM. The CDR3 runs 17 residues. The CDR3 protein is CASSLYFRQGRSYEQYF. Written as DNA, the CDR3 is TGTGCCAGCAGTTTATACTTTCGACAGGGTCGATCCTACGAGCAGTACTTC.

J is TRBJ2-2 and V is TRBV11-3; 10 nucleotides align to TRBD1. Germline CDR1 SGHNT, CDR2 YENEEA. Trimming took 7 bases from V and 2 from J; bases not matched to a gene: 7. This CDR3 has 16 amino acids. The CDR3 region has the DNA TGTGCCAGCAACACCGGGACAGGGGCCAACACCGGGGAGCTGTTTTTT. It encodes CASNTGTGANTGELFF.

This chain joins TRBV29-1 and TRBJ2-7; 9 bases fit TRBD1. The CDR3 contains 13 residues. V shed 6 bases and J 6 bases; nucleotides not matched to a gene: 9. The germline gives CDR1 SQVTM, CDR2 ANQGSEA. CDR3 loop: CSVTGTGIFEQYF. CDR3 nucleotide sequence: TGCAGCGTCACCGGGACAGGGATTTTCGAGCAGTACTTC.

The chain joins TRBV4-1 to TRBJ1-1; D may be TRBD1 (6 bases). Germline CDR1 and CDR2: MGHRA and YSYEKL. The V end was cut by 3 bases, the J end by 3 bases, with 23 bases between. The CDR3 length is 18 residues. The CDR3 protein is CASSQARGAGGSHTEAFF. CDR3 DNA sequence: TGCGCCAGCAGCCAGGCTCGGGGGGCCGGGGGTTCCCACACTGAAGCTTTCTTT.

The CDR3 protein is CASSYRTPPDTQYF. CDR3 in DNA: TGTGCCAGCAGCTACCGGACACCACCAGATACGCAGTATTTT. The chain carries TRBV13 and TRBJ2-3; a weak D match, TRBD1 (5 bases). The V gene's germline CDR1 is PRHDT and CDR2 FYEKMQ (reference sequence). Between the trimmed V and J ends, which lost 4 bases and 4 bases, there was a span of 12 bases. The CDR3 is 14 amino acids.